This TCR beta chain is drawn from a study of cytomegalovirus exposure and HLA in healthy donors (dated by TCRdb to 2015 to 2018). Some background on the complete study: According to an earlier analysis of a few hundred of the donors, 150 million to 200 million T cells yielded 90 million to 130 million unique TCR beta sequences and about 280 Gb of sequence data. The study profiled the T cell repertoires of hundreds of subjects by immunosequencing and related them to cytomegalovirus serostatus. In addition to the first cohort of 650 to 750 subjects, a separate validation cohort of 130 or so different subjects was used. Donor age, sex, ethnicity and CMV serostatus were collected together with the repertoire data. The number of donors typed differed by locus, with roughly 620-630 for A, B, C, DRB1 and DQB1, roughly 520 for DQA1, approximately 580 for DPA1, and under 490 for DPB1. To decide whether each TCR beta V gene segment behaved as functional or pseudogenic, an earlier analysis of several hundred of the donors relied on high-throughput TCR beta sequencing. Rather than drawing on any new phenotypic data, the later analysis identified candidate immune exposures from TCR beta sequences and the way those sequences occurred across donors. The study was designed to test whether signatures of past pathogen exposure could be identified by cataloging public T cell receptors. Every discovery cohort repertoire had been produced on one sequencing platform. To study patterns of TCR occurrence, a later analysis re-analyzed previously published TCR beta repertoires from several hundred donors and added high-resolution HLA genotyping. HLA typing included class I and class II loci at four-digit resolution. To predict cytomegalovirus infection status, the study brought together high-throughput TCR immunosequencing, statistical association of individual TCRs with disease status, and machine learning. An early release covering around 630 HLA-typed donors comprised approximately 290 gigabases of sequencing data and approximately 80 million unique TCR sequences. On average, approximately 250,000 unique TCR beta nucleotide sequences were sequenced per donor among several hundred genotyped donors of the cohort, with 15% to 20% of those sequences being non-productive. A later genetic analysis used genome-wide SNP genotypes for about three fifths of the roughly 700 donors, treating that subset as a discovery cohort. Roughly five DR-DQ haplotypes were handled as single units for association and clustering because linkage in the cohort was strong. The genetic ancestry cluster associated with self-reported Caucasian donors included 70% to 85% of the roughly 410 genotyped donors. Here is what the overall study found, with its caveats: According to a later analysis, most CMV-associated TCR beta chains appeared to be HLA-restricted, and the HLA associations seemed to be driven largely by CMV exposure. A later genetic analysis reported fewer N-insertions in productive TCRs among donors in an Asian-associated ancestry cluster than the roughly 620-donor mean. Some IMGT-functional V segments, including TRBV6-2 and TRBV6-3, could not be distinguished by the 87-base-pair reads and were therefore excluded. Assigning TCR associations to individual alleles was difficult when HLA alleles, especially DR and DQ, strongly co-occurred. The study listed over 150 TCR beta chains as associated with cytomegalovirus. Cytomegalovirus status was reported to be diagnosed by the classifier with high specificity and sensitivity in both the original and validation cohorts. Because counts were too low, under 20 rarely observed V segments, including chromosome 9 orphons, were left out of the earlier analysis of approximately 500 of the donors. A later analysis reported that several top co-occurrence clusters appeared linked to parvovirus B19, influenza, CMV and Epstein-Barr virus. Most TCR sequences were seen in very few donors, while some public TCRs were found in many individuals. A later analysis associated 15,000 to 20,000 TCR beta sequences with specific HLA alleles at a false discovery rate of 0.05. In an earlier analysis of roughly 500 of the donors, most TCR beta V segments appeared in productive rearrangements about 87% or about 30% of the time, broadly matching IMGT annotations. According to a later analysis, TCR association rates differed among HLA loci, with DRB1 alleles showing the most associated TCRs and HLA-C alleles showing the fewest. Because some donors lacked HLA typing at each locus, the association tests relied only on the typed subset. This cohort had only TCR beta chains sequenced, and the lack of alpha or paired-chain data limited which features could be detected. Linkage disequilibrium might explain the correlated functional status among segregating V segments, but an unknown experimental factor could not be excluded. Compared with equally common non-associated chains, HLA-associated TCR beta chains in a later analysis were more clonally expanded and had lower generation probabilities. In vitro tests confirmed that a few of the cytomegalovirus-associated TCR beta chains recognize cytomegalovirus antigens. Sequencing depth was assumed to be roughly uniform across donors in the presence/absence analyses, though that assumption may not hold. The authors suggested that the approach could potentially be extended to other disease states and immunological phenotypes. A later genetic analysis associated a missense DCLRE1C variant with V-gene and J-gene trimming of TCR beta chains, and an independent cohort replicated the association. A further reported finding was that TCR beta sequences accurately predicted the HLA-A and HLA-B alleles for most subjects in the first cohort. A cluster of highly shared sequence variants was judged likely to be a technical artifact of the sequencing pipeline. Immune exposure information for the cohort was limited to CMV serostatus.

The cohort comprised several hundred healthy bone marrow donors. At the time of sampling, all cohort members were nominally healthy, though unrecorded immune exposures were likely present. The donor tested CMV seropositive and was one of the 289 seropositive cohort members. Every donor gave a peripheral blood sample, and the peripheral blood mononuclear cells from that sample were used for TCR beta sequencing. The Qiagen DNeasy Blood Extraction Kit was used to extract genomic DNA from the blood cell samples. As concerns this clone: The specificity of this receptor is unknown. Nothing much larger sits one base from this clone, and base qualities are not available.

According to the germline V gene, CDR1 reads SGHTA and CDR2 reads FQGTGA. Trimming takes 2 bases from V and 6 bases from J, and the germline ends sit 11 bases apart. The CDR3 covers 14 residues, taking in both the cysteine and the phenylalanine. Only the CDR3 part of the read is kept: 42 bases, read in frame from the first base. Receptors were amplified or captured by the immunoSEQ multiplex PCR assay. The multiplex PCR relied on a mix of 60 forward primers for TCR Vbeta segments and 13 reverse primers for TCR Jbeta segments. The CDR3 region of rearranged TCR beta genes was amplified from genomic DNA by a multiplex PCR assay. The amplified TCR beta libraries were sequenced on the Illumina HiSeq System as 87-base-pair reads. The paper's processing steps were these. A later analysis tallied around 87 million unique TCR beta chains across the 666 repertoires, and about 12 million of those chains were shared by two or more donors. A nearest-neighbor algorithm error-corrected the raw reads and collapsed the reads into unique sequences, merging closely related sequences to remove PCR and sequencing errors. V, D and J gene segments were assigned by aligning CDR3 sequences to IMGT reference sequences. For a sequence to be retained, a match of at least six nucleotides was required to both a V gene segment and a J gene segment. Rearrangements were classified as productive when the CDR3 lacked stop codons and remained in frame with V and J, and all other rearrangements were classified as non-productive. CDR3 was defined according to IMGT convention as the region running from the second conserved V-encoded cysteine to the conserved J-encoded phenylalanine. The earlier analysis of approximately 500 of the donors excluded sequences that lacked an unambiguous match to a single V gene segment. In an earlier analysis of approximately 550 of the donors, V segments were called functional above 56.7% productive rearrangements and were called segregating when the between-donor standard deviation exceeded 5%. A statistical classification framework was developed to diagnose cytomegalovirus status using the catalog of TCR beta chain sequences. In a later analysis, TCR nucleotide sequences were compared against IMGT/GENE-DB human TR gene sequences so that V and J genes could be assigned. Using the TCRdist pipeline, a later analysis assigned CDR3 sequences along with most-parsimonious VDJ recombination scenarios. A later analysis defined each TCR beta chain by its CDR3 amino acid sequence plus V-gene family, and excluded reads lacking a unique V-gene family. As a way to deal with suspected cross-contamination and a sequencing artifact, a later analysis dropped 500 to 700 nucleotide sequences that were highly shared and had low generation probability. In a later analysis, a clonal expansion index was calculated for each public chain from normalized within-repertoire ranks of inferred template counts. Generation probabilities in a later analysis came from a VDJ recombination model fitted to out-of-frame rearrangements, and those results were checked against IGoR. A later analysis scored TCR-TCR, TCR-HLA and TCR-CMV co-occurrence with hypergeometric tests, applying a repertoire-size bias correction to TCR pairs. To estimate false discovery rates, a later analysis permuted the HLA or CMV assignments 20 times. A later analysis grouped co-occurring TCRs with DBSCAN, adding TCRdist sequence similarity when clustering within HLA-allele-positive subsets. Co-occurrence clustering excluded repertoires with fewer than 30,000 or more than 120,000 public chains, plus five with anomalous nucleotide sharing. The clones in this table, taken by TCRdb from immuneACCESS, are in-frame only. Not every clone is retained; where verified, under half of the shortfall comes from an unresolved V gene, and the cause of the rest is unknown. That table is the source of V, J and clone size, and D and trimming were worked out from the DNA. The sample records around 150,000 clones, roughly 80% of which are singletons. Clones ranked in the top ten supply around 2.1% of the sample.

The sample taken for sequencing was PBMCs. This chain joins TRBV7-3 to TRBJ2-4; D gene: possibly TRBD2, on 6 matching bases. The sequence was collected from a man aged 50 to 59 in good health and CMV-seropositive. The DNA sequence is given as TGTGCCAGCAGCTTAGCGGGGATAGTAAACATTCAGTACTTC. Translated, it gives CASSLAGIVNIQYF.